The present T cell receptor beta chain was sequenced within a study of CD8+ T cells in alopecia areata. RNA was isolated and reverse transcribed to cDNA, the sequencing template. TCRdb's table, derived via immunoSEQ multiplex PCR, lists solely in-frame clones and lacks some. In the table there are fewer than 250,000 clones, approximately 45% of which are singletons. Trimming shortened V by 1 base and J by 4 bases, and 20 bases separated the two germline ends. The CDR3 totals 19 residues. Looked up from germline, CDR1 is SGHTA and CDR2 is FQGNSA. Treatment indicated: oral pan-JAK inhibitor, 5-10 mg twice daily. The sorting of PBMCs gave CD4+ and CD8+ T cells.

The specimen comprised CD4+ T cells sorted from blood, sampled around week 37, from a patient treated with tofacitinib. This receptor was obtained from a human donor with alopecia areata. The rearrangement uses TRBV7-2 and TRBJ2-6, with D maybe TRBD2 (6 bases). The CDR3 spells CASSLGLAGRRWGANVLTF. The DNA for the CDR3 is TGTGCCAGCAGCTTAGGGCTGGCCGGGAGAAGGTGGGGGGCCAACGTCCTGACTTTC. Complete variable domain (other parts from reference TRBV7-2 and TRBJ2-6): GAGVSQSPSNKVTEKGKDVELRCDPISGHTALYWYRQSLGQGLEFLIYFQGNSAPDKSGLPSDRFSAERTGGSVSTLTIQRTQQEDSAVYLCASSLGLAGRRWGANVLTFGAGSRLTVL.